The rows below give T cell receptor beta chains drawn from one sample of a study of blood T cell repertoires in COVID-19. Method: immunoSEQ multiplex PCR; TCRdb's copy keeps in-frame clones and lacks some. In the table there are approximately 66,000 clones, about nine tenths of which are singletons. The sample taken for sequencing was peripheral blood. The origin of the receptors is a human donor with active COVID-19. The donor label of this sample is uncertain. Both conserved end residues are part of each CDR3. A D gene is named only where the DNA matches it firmly. Where a row states a size, it is once, few, many or the class of an expanded clone; other rows omit it.

TRBJ2-5 | TRBV11-2 | . | TRBD2 | TGTGCCAGCAGCCAACTGACTAGCGGGGTAGAAGAGACCCAGTACTTC | CASSQLTSGVEETQYF
TRBJ2-7 | TRBV10-1 | . | TRBD1 | TGCGCCAGCAGTGAGCCGGGACAGGGGGTATACGAGCAGTACTTC | CASSEPGQGVYEQYF
TRBJ2-3 | TRBV11-2 | . | TRBD1 | TGTGCCAGCAGCTTGGGACAGGGGGCAACAGATACGCAGTATTTT | CASSLGQGATDTQYF
TRBJ1-2 | TRBV28 | . | . | TGTGCCAGCAGTCCCCCCGGGAAGAACTATGGCTACACCTTC | CASSPPGKNYGYTF
TRBJ2-7 | TRBV4-3 | . | . | TGCGCCAGCAGCCCCTCGGGTGGGGAGCAGTACTTC | CASSPSGGEQYF
TRBJ1-3 | TRBV10-1 | . | . | TGCGCCAGCAGTGAGACAGGGCTTGGCTCTGGAAACACCATATATTTT | CASSETGLGSGNTIYF
TRBJ2-1 | TRBV7-9 | . | . | TGTGCCACTCTCCGGCGGGACTACAATGAGCAGTTCTTC | CATLRRDYNEQFF
TRBJ2-1 | TRBV4-2 | . | TRBD1 | TGTGCCAGCAGCCTCCCGGGACAGGGTGTCAATGAGCAGTTCTTC | CASSLPGQGVNEQFF
TRBJ2-3 | TRBV21-1 | . | . | TGTGCCAGCAGCTCGTCACCCCAGGGACTTTTCACAGATACGCAGTATTTT | CASSSSPQGLFTDTQYF
TRBJ2-5 | TRBV10-3 | . | . | TGTGCCATCAGTGGCCGCCGGGGTTTCCAAGAGACCCAGTACTTC | CAISGRRGFQETQYF
TRBJ1-6 | TRBV27 | . | TRBD1 | TGTGCCAGCAGTTTACCCCGGACAGGGAATAATTCACCCCTCCACTTT | CASSLPRTGNNSPLHF
TRBJ2-7 | TRBV6-2/TRBV6-3 | once | TRBD1 | TGTGCCAGCAGTTCTTTCACAGGGGGACGGCAGTACTTC | CASSSFTGGRQYF
TRBJ2-3 | TRBV18 | . | . | TGTGCCAGCTCCCGCGGACAAGGCACAGATACGCAGTATTTT | CASSRGQGTDTQYF
TRBJ2-5 | TRBV6-2/TRBV6-3 | . | . | TGTGCCAGCAGTTACTCCAGGTCCCGAGAGACCCAGTACTTC | CASSYSRSRETQYF
TRBJ2-7 | TRBV4-2 | . | TRBD1 | TGTGCCAGCAGCCAAGGGGACAGACCCTACGAGCAGTACTTC | CASSQGDRPYEQYF
TRBJ1-2 | TRBV19 | . | . | TGTGCCAGCCGGGCAGGGTTCAACTATGGCTACACCTTC | CASRAGFNYGYTF
TRBJ1-5 | TRBV28 | . | TRBD1 | TGTGCCAGCAACCCCGCCTCCGGGACAGGGAGTAATCAGCCCCAGCATTTT | CASNPASGTGSNQPQHF
TRBJ2-2 | TRBV5-1 | . | TRBD2 | TGCGCCAGCAGCTTCGAGGCTAGCGGGAACACCGGGGAGCTGTTTTTT | CASSFEASGNTGELFF
TRBJ2-2 | TRBV28 | . | . | TGTGCCAGCAGTTTATCAGCGTCAGGGGGGGAGCTGTTTTTT | CASSLSASGGELFF
TRBJ2-5 | TRBV28 | few | TRBD1 | TGTGCCAGCAGCCCCACCGGACAGGGTCTTGAAGAGACCCAGTACTTC | CASSPTGQGLEETQYF
TRBJ1-1 | TRBV19 | . | TRBD1 | TGTGCCAGTAGTCCGAGACAGGGGATGAACACTGAAGCTTTCTTT | CASSPRQGMNTEAFF
TRBJ1-5 | TRBV21-1 | . | . | TGTGCCAGCAGCCGCCACAGGGGGCGCGATCAGCCCCAGCATTTT | CASSRHRGRDQPQHF
TRBJ2-7 | TRBV7-2 | . | TRBD2 | TGTGCCAGCAGCTTGAATCGGGGGGGGTACGAGCAGTACTTC | CASSLNRGGYEQYF
TRBJ1-5 | TRBV30 | . | . | TGTGCCTGGAGGCGACCGGGGGGCAATCAGCCCCAGCATTTT | CAWRRPGGNQPQHF